This TCR beta chain was observed in a study of T-cell memory formation after mild COVID-19. TCRdb reprocessed the 5' RACE reads via MiXCR and lists one record per CDR3 protein. Of 360,000 or so distinct CDR3 sequences in the sample, 28% are singletons; the top ten hold 13%. The source of this sequence is an adult woman who had mild COVID-19 (a few samples of this study predate the infection). Cell type and time point are not known. Material: PBMCs or a T cell subset sorted from them (not recorded which).

The CDR3 region has the DNA TGCGCCAGCAGCACGAGGCCGGGAACTGAAGCTTTCTTT. Its translation is CASSTRPGTEAFF. The chain carries TRBV5-1 and TRBJ1-1, with D uncertain. This CDR3 is built from 13 residues. CDR1 and CDR2 from the germline V gene are SGHRS and YFSETQ. V shed 4 bases and J shed 5 bases, with 12 bases lying between them.